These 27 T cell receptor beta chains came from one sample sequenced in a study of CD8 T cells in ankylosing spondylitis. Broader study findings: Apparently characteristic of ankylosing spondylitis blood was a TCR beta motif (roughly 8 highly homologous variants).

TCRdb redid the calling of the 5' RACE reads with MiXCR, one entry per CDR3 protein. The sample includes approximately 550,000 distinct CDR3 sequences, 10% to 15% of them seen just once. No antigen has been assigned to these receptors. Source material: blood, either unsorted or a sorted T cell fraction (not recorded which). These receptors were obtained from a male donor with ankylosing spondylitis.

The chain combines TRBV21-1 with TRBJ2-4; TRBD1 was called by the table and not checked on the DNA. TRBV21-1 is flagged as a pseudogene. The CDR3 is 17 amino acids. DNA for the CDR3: TGTGCCAGCAGCAAAGCGGTGGGGGCCTTAGCCAAAAACATTCAGTACTTC. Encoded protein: CASSKAVGALAKNIQYF.

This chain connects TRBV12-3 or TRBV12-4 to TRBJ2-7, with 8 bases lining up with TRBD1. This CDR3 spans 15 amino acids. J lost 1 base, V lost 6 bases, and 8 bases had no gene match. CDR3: CASSHRDRLSYEQYF. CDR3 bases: TGTGCCAGCAGCCACCGGGACAGGCTTTCCTACGAGCAGTACTTC.

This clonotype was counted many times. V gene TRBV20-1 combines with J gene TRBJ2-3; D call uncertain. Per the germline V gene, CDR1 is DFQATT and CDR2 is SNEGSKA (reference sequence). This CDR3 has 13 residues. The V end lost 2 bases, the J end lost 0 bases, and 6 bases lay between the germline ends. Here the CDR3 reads CSARRPSTDTQYF. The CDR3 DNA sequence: TGCAGTGCTAGAAGGCCAAGCACAGATACGCAGTATTTT.

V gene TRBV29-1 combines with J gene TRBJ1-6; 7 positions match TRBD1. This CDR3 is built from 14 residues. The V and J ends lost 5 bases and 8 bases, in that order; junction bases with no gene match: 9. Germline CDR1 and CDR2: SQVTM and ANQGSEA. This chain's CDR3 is CSVSTGRGDSPLHF. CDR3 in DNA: TGCAGCGTTTCCACGGGCAGGGGGGATTCACCCCTCCACTTT.

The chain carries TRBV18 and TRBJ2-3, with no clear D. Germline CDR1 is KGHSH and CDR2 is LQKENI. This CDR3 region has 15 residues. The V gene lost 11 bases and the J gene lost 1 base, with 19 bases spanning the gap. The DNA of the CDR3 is TGTGCCGGATCCCCTGAGCGCGCCGGCACAGATACGCAGTATTTT. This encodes CAGSPERAGTDTQYF.

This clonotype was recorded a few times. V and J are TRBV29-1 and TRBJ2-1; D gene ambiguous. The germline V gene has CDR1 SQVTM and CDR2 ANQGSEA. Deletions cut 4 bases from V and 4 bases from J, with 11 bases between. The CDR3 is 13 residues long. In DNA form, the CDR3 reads TGCAGCGTTGGGTCGACCCTATACAATGAGCAGTTCTTC. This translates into CSVGSTLYNEQFF.

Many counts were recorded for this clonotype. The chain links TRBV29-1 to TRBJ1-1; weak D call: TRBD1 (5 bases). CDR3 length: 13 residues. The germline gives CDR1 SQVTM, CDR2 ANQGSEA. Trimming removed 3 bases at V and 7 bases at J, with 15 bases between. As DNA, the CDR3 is TGCAGCGTTGACTCTTCGGGGGAGAATGAAGCTTTCTTT. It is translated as CSVDSSGENEAFF.

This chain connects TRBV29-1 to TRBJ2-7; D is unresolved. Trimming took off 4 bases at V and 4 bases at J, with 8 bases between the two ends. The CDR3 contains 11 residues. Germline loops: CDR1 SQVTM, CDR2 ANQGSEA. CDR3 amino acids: CSVASEYEQYF. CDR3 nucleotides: TGCAGCGTTGCGAGCGAATACGAGCAGTACTTC.

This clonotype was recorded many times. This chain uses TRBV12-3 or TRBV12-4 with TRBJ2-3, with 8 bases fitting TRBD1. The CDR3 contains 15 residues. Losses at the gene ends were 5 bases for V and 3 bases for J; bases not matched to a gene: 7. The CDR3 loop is CASSRQGKSTDTQYF. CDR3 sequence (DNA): TGTGCCAGCAGTCGACAGGGGAAATCTACAGATACGCAGTATTTT.

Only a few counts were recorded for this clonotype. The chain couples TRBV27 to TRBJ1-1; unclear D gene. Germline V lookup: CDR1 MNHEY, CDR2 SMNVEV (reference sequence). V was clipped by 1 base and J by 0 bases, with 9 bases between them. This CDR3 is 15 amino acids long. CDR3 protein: CASSLLLGMNTEAFF. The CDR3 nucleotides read TGTGCCAGCAGTTTATTGCTGGGGATGAACACTGAAGCTTTCTTT.

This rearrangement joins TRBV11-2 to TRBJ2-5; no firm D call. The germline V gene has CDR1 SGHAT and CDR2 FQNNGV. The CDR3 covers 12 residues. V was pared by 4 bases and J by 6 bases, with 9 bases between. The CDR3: CASSWPGQTQYF. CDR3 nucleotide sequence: TGTGCCAGCAGCTGGCCCGGGCAGACCCAGTACTTC.

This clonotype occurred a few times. The CDR3 nucleotides read TGTGCCAGCGGGACGGCGAGCCTTAACTATGGCTACACCTTC. It translates to CASGTASLNYGYTF. The chain recombines TRBV2 with TRBJ1-2; possibly TRBD1 for D (5 bases). Germline CDR1 is SNHLY and CDR2 is FYNNEI. This CDR3 has 14 amino acids. Trimming left V 8 bases short and J 1 base short, with 14 bases between.

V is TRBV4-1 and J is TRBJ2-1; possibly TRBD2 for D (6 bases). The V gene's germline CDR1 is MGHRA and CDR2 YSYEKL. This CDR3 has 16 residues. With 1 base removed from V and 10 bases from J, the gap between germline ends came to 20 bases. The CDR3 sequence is CASSQVPGEGTWEQFF. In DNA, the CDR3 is TGCGCCAGCAGCCAAGTCCCGGGAGAGGGCACATGGGAGCAGTTCTTC.

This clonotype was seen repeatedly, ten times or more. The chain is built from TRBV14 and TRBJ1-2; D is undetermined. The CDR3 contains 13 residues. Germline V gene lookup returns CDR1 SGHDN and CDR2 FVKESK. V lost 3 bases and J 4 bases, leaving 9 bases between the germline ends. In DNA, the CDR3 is TGTGCCAGCAGCCACGGGCCTACCTATGGCTACACCTTC. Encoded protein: CASSHGPTYGYTF.

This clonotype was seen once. The CDR3 region has the DNA TGTGCCAGCAGCTTACGGACTAGCGGGAGTGGCACCGGGGAGCTGTTTTTT. This encodes CASSLRTSGSGTGELFF. The rearrangement uses TRBV3-1 and TRBJ2-2, with TRBD2 matching over 13 bases. There are 17 residues in the CDR3. The V and J ends lost 5 bases and 4 bases, in that order; junction bases with no gene match: 7. CDR1 and CDR2 from the germline V gene are LGHDT and YNNKEL (reference sequence).

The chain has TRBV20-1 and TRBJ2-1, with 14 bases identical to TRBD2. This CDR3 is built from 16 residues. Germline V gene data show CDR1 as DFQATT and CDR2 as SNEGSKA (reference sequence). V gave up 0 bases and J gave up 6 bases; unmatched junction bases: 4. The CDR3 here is CSARDATSGRANEQFF. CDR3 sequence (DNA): TGCAGTGCTAGAGACGCGACTAGCGGGAGGGCCAATGAGCAGTTCTTC.

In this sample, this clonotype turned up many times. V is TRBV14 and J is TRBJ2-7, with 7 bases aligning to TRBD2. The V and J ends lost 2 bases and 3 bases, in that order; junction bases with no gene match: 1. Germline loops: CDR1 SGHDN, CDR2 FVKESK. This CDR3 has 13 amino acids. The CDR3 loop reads CASSQRTSYEQYF. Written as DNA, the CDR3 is TGTGCCAGCAGCCAACGGACTAGCTACGAGCAGTACTTC.

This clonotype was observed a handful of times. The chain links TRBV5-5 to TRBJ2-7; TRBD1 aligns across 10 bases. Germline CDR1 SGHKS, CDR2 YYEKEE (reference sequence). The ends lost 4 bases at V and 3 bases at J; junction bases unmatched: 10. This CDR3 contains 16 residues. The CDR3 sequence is CASSNLLGTGVYEQYF. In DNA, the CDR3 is TGTGCCAGCAGCAATCTACTGGGGACAGGGGTCTACGAGCAGTACTTC.

The CDR3 nucleotides read TGTGCCAGCAGCCCCCTCGGACTGCCGAAATACAATGAGCAGTTCTTC. Protein: CASSPLGLPKYNEQFF. This chain links TRBV9 with TRBJ2-1; TRBD2 is a possible D gene (5 bases). Germline V gene sequence: CDR1 SGDLS, CDR2 YYNGEE. This CDR3 contains 16 residues. The germline V and J ends were trimmed by 4 bases and 4 bases, with 18 bases remaining between them.

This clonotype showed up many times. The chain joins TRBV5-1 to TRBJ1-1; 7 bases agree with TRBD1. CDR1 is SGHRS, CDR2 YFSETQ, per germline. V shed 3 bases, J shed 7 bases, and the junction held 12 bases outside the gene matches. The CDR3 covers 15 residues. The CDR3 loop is CASSWAGTEAFEAFF. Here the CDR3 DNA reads TGCGCCAGCAGCTGGGCCGGGACAGAAGCTTTTGAAGCTTTCTTT.

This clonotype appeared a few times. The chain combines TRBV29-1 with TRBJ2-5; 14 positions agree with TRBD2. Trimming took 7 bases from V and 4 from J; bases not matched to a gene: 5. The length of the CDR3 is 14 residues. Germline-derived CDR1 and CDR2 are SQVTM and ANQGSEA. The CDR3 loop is CSAGTSGSPETQYF. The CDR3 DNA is TGCAGCGCGGGGACTAGCGGGAGCCCAGAGACCCAGTACTTC.

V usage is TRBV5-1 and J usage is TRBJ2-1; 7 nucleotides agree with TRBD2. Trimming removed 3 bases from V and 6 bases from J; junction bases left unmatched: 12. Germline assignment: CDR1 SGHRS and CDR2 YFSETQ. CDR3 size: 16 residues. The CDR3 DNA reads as TGCGCCAGCAGCTCCCAACCCGGGGGGTCTAGCAATGAGCAGTTCTTC. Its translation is CASSSQPGGSSNEQFF.

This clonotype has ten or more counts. The CDR3 sequence is CASSQDLASGWGWGQFF. The CDR3 nucleotides are TGCGCCAGCAGCCAAGATCTGGCTAGCGGGTGGGGTTGGGGGCAGTTCTTC. This rearrangement joins TRBV4-1 to TRBJ2-1; 8 bases are a match to TRBD2. The J segment lost 12 bases and the V segment lost 0 bases, leaving 16 bases of the junction unmatched. Germline V lookup: CDR1 MGHRA, CDR2 YSYEKL. CDR3 length: 17 residues.

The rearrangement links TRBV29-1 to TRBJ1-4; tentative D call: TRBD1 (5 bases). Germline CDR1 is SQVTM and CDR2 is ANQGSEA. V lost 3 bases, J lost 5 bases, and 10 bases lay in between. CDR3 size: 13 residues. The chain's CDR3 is CSVDGGPNEKLFF. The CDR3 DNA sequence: TGCAGCGTTGACGGGGGACCAAATGAAAAACTGTTTTTT.

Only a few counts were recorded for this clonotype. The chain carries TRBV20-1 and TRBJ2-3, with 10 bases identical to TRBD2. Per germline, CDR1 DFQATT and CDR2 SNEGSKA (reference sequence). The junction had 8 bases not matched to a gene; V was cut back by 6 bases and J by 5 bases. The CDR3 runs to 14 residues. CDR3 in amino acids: CSASSASGRDTQYF. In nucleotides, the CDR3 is TGCAGTGCGAGCTCGGCTAGCGGGAGAGATACGCAGTATTTT.

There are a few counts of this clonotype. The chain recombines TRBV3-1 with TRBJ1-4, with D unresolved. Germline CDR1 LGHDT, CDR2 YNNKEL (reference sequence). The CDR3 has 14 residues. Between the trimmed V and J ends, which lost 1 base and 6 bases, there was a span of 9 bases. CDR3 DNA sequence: TGTGCCAGCAGCCAAGGAAGGTCCCATGAAAAACTGTTTTTT. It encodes CASSQGRSHEKLFF.

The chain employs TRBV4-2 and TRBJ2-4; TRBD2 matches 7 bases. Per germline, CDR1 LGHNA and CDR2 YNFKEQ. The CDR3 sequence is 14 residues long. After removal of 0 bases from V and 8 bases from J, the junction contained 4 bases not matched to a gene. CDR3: CASSQDKAGYIQYF. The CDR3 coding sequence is TGTGCCAGCAGCCAAGACAAAGCGGGATACATTCAGTACTTC.